These 14 T cell receptor beta chains originate from one sample sequenced in a study of cytomegalovirus exposure and HLA in healthy donors. Vbeta (60) and Jbeta (13) primers were used in the PCR. Profiled with immunoSEQ multiplex PCR; TCRdb holds only in-frame clones, not every one. The profile shows approximately 200,000 clones, roughly 85% of them singletons. The sample consisted of PBMCs. The origin of the receptors is a woman aged 50 to 65 in good health and CMV-seronegative.

The genes are TRBV18 and TRBJ2-7; D might be TRBD1 (5 bases). The CDR3 consists of 14 residues. Trimming took off 4 bases at V and 2 bases at J, with 12 bases between the two ends. CDR1 and CDR2 (germline): KGHSH, LQKENI. CDR3 region: CASSRAGSAYEQYF. DNA of the CDR3: TGTGCCAGCTCACGGGCAGGGTCTGCCTACGAGCAGTACTTC.

The chain employs TRBV11-2 and TRBJ2-3; D uncertain. Germline assignment: CDR1 SGHAT and CDR2 FQNNGV. Trimming shortened V by 5 bases and J by 3 bases, and 15 bases separated the two germline ends. CDR3 length: 15 residues. CDR3 amino acids: CASSEIYRRTDTQYF. For the CDR3, the DNA is TGTGCCAGCAGCGAAATATATAGGCGGACAGATACGCAGTATTTT.

The rearrangement joins TRBV7-2 to TRBJ2-1, with D possibly matching TRBD2 (5 bases). This CDR3 is 15 amino acids long. V lost 5 bases to trimming and J lost 0 bases, with 11 bases between them. From germline, CDR1 is SGHTA and CDR2 FQGNSA. The CDR3: CASSQSGSSYNEQFF. CDR3 nucleotide sequence: TGTGCCAGCAGCCAGAGCGGTAGCTCCTACAATGAGCAGTTCTTC.

Details on this clone: One end of the junction fails to match germline, which may point to a read error. The CDR3 DNA reads TGTGCCAGCAGCTTAGGGGACAGGGCCAATCGGCCCCAGCATTTT. Amino acids: CASSLGDRANRPQHF. The chain combines TRBV7-9 with TRBJ1-5; 9 bases are shared with TRBD1. The CDR3 runs to 15 residues. Looked up from germline, CDR1 is SEHNR and CDR2 is FQNEAQ (reference sequence).

The chain employs TRBV6-5 and TRBJ2-7; TRBD2 matches at 7 bases. The J segment lost 6 bases and the V segment lost 10 bases, leaving 15 bases of the junction unmatched. This CDR3 is 14 amino acids long. Germline V gene data show CDR1 as MNHEY and CDR2 as SVGAGI. CDR3 coding DNA: TGTGCCATCCGGGAAGGGAGGGAATTCGGCGAGCAGTACTTC. Protein: CAIREGREFGEQYF.

The V call is TRBV6-1, the J call TRBJ2-4; TRBD2 matches 7 bases. CDR1 MNHNS and CDR2 SASEGT come from the germline V gene. The length of the CDR3 is 16 residues. J gave up 1 base and V 4 bases, and 7 bases lay outside the gene matches. CDR3 in amino acids: CASSGAFGGAKNIQYF. The CDR3, as DNA: TGTGCCAGCAGTGGAGCTTTCGGGGGGGCCAAAAACATTCAGTACTTC.

This sequence joins TRBV5-1 and TRBJ2-7; D is undetermined. The germline gives CDR1 SGHRS, CDR2 YFSETQ. The CDR3 runs 15 residues. Trimming shortened V by 3 bases and J by 2 bases, and 15 bases separated the two germline ends. Written as DNA, the CDR3 is TGCGCCAGCAGCTCGCATGAGGAAACTGCCTACGAGCAGTACTTC. It specifies CASSSHEETAYEQYF.

CDR3 sequence: CASSDISREQYF. The CDR3 DNA is TGTGCCAGCAGTGACATCTCCCGCGAGCAGTACTTC. The rearrangement uses TRBV4-2 and TRBJ2-7; no definite D call. V was cut by 6 bases and J by 6 bases, with 12 bases left in between. There are 12 residues in the CDR3. CDR1 LGHNA and CDR2 YNFKEQ come from the germline V gene.

The chain links TRBV11-2 to TRBJ2-7; TRBD2 aligns across 7 bases. Trimming removed 5 bases from V and 5 bases from J; junction bases left unmatched: 9. Looked up from germline, CDR1 is SGHAT and CDR2 is FQNNGV. This CDR3 is 14 amino acids long. The CDR3 protein is CASSPGPRGNEQYF. The DNA of the CDR3 is TGTGCCAGCAGCCCGGGCCCGCGGGGGAACGAGCAGTACTTC.

The chain couples TRBV4-1 to TRBJ2-1; 9 bases align to TRBD2. This CDR3 spans 17 amino acids. The germline V gene has CDR1 MGHRA and CDR2 YSYEKL. Trimming removed 0 bases from V and 12 bases from J; junction bases left unmatched: 15. CDR3 loop: CASSQDAAGGPLRGQFF. CDR3 sequence (DNA): TGCGCCAGCAGCCAAGATGCGGCGGGAGGGCCCCTCAGAGGGCAGTTCTTC.

This clone was seen more than once but under ten times. The chain uses TRBV6-5 and TRBJ1-1; no clear D gene. This CDR3 comprises 13 residues. The germline V gene encodes CDR1 MNHEY and CDR2 SVGAGI. Deletions cut 6 bases from V and 0 bases from J, with 8 bases between. In DNA, the CDR3 is TGTGCCAGCAGGTTAGAATTGAACACTGAAGCTTTCTTT. This codes for CASRLELNTEAFF.

As for this clone: The junction differs from germline at one of its ends, possibly a read error. The J gene is TRBJ2-1, the V gene TRBV7-9; D gene ambiguous. The germline V gene has CDR1 SEHNR and CDR2 FQNEAQ (reference sequence). This CDR3 has 12 residues. CDR3 protein: CSSSSGNNEQFF. For the CDR3, the DNA is TGTTCCAGCAGCTCGGGTAACAATGAGCAGTTCTTC.

The gene calls are TRBV7-2 and TRBJ2-2, with 7 positions matching TRBD1. The CDR3 extends over 15 amino acids. Germline lookup yields CDR1 SGHTA and CDR2 FQGNSA. J was trimmed by 5 bases and V by 2 bases; bases with no gene match: 5. CDR3 in DNA: TGTGCCAGCAGCTTACAGGGACAGACGACCGGGGAGCTGTTTTTT. Translation: CASSLQGQTTGELFF.

The rearrangement uses TRBV19 and TRBJ2-7; 8 nucleotides agree with TRBD1. Germline values: CDR1 LNHDA, CDR2 SQIVND (reference sequence). Germline trimming cut 3 bases from V and 2 bases from J; bases unmatched to any gene: 3. The CDR3 is 14 amino acids. CDR3 protein: CASSITGGTYEQYF. The DNA of the CDR3 is TGTGCCAGTAGTATTACAGGGGGGACCTACGAGCAGTACTTC.